This T cell receptor beta chain was observed in a study of shared clonotypes between healthy human individuals. On the study more broadly: Sampling drew on donors who were a couple of women and a few men aged 18 to 49. Overall study findings and caveats: The study found roughly 5.3% of naive CD4 clonotypes shared across a few donors.

Execution of the assay was at deep level. Sequenced by immunoSEQ multiplex PCR; TCRdb stores in-frame clones only, minus some. The sample consists of about 680,000 clones, around four fifths of them appearing once. Per the germline V gene, CDR1 is SGHTA and CDR2 is FQGNSA. V lost 4 bases and J lost 5, with 8 bases in between. The CDR3 covers 12 residues. About this clone: Its antigen is currently unknown.

Adult Caucasians living in Nashville, Tennessee made up all of the donors. The clonotype comes from a woman aged 30 to 39 in good health. V usage is TRBV7-2 and J usage is TRBJ1-2, with a tentative D call TRBD1 (6 bases). What was sequenced was memory CD4+ T cells sorted from blood. This sample's subset: CD45RA-negative fraction. The CDR3 DNA follows: TGTGCCAGCAGCTCTACAGGGTATGGCTACACCTTC. Translation gives CASSSTGYGYTF.